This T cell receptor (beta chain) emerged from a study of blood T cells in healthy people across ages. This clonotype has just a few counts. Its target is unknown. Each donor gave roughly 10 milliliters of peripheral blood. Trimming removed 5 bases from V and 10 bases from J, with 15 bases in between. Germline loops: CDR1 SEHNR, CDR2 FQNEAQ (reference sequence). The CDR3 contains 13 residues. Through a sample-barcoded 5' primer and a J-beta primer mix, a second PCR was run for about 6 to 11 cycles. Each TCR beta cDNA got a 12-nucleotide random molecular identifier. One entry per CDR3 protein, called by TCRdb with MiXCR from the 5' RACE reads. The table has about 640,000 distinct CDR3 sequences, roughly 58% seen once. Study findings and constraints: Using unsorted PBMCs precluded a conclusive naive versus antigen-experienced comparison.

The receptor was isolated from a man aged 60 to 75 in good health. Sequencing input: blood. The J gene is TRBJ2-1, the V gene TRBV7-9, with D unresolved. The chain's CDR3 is CASSPELVEEQFF. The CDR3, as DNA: TGTGCCAGCAGCCCCGAACTGGTGGAGGAGCAGTTCTTC.